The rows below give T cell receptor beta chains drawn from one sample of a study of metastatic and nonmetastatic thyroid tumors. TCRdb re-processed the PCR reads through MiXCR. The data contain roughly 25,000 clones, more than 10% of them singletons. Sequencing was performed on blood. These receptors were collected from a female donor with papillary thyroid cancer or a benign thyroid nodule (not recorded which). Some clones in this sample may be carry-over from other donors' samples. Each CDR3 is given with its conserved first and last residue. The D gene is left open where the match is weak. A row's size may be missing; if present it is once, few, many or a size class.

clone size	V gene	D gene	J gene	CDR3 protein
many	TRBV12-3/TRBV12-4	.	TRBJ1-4	CASSWGRGVEEKLFF
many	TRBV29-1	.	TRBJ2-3	CSVRGDTGTDTQYF
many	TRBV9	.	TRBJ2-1	CASSVDFSRFRFF
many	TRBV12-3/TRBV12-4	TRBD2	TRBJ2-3	CASSGVRTSGSTDTQYF
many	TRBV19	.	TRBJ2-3	CASSFLAEGDTQYF
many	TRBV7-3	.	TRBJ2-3	CASSLTDTQYF
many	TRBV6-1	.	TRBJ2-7	CASSDFRERYEQYF
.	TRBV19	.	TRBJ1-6	CASSMATDSPLHF
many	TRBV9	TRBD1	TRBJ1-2	CASSVNGGTGKTLGYGYTF
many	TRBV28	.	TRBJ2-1	CASSPSNEQFF
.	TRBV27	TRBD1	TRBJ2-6	CASSLQGAGFSGANVLTF
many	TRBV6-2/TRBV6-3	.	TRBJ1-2	CASSSAGASNYGYTF
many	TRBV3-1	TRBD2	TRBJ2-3	CASSQDMASGLDTQYF
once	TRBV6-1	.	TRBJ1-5	CASSDIGAESNQPQHF
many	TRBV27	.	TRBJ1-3	CASSPTLAVSGNTIYF
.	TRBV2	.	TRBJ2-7	CASMETGTNYEQYF
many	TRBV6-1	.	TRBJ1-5	CASSRTAVYSNQPQHF
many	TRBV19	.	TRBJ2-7	CASGDNTYEQYF
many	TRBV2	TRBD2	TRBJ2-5	CASRAGEETQYF
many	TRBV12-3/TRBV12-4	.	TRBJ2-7	CASSSDGTLTYEQYF
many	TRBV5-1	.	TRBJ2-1	CASSLEGRSNEQFF
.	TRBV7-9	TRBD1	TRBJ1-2	CASSLAQGGHGYTF
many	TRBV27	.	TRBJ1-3	CASSFVVGGTIYF
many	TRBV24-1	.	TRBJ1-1	CATSDNGPLSEAFF
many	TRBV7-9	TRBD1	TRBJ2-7	CASSGGQGEEQYF
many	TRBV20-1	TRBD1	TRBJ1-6	CSAGGGTGADNSPLHF
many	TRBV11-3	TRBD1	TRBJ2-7	CASSPWDRGTYEQYF
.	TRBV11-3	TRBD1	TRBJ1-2	CASSLTGGYGYTF
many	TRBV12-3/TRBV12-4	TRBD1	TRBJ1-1	CASSFQGGTAFF
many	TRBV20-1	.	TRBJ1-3	CSAYPSGNTIYF
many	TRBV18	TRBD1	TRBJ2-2	CASSDQDRGTATGELFF
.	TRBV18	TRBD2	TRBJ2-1	CASSPGVSSGINEQFF
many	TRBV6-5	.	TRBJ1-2	CASSYSRENYGYTF
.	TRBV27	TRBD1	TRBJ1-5	CSSSPRWQGVGGNQPQHF
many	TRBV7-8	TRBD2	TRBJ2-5	CASGQLALSETQYF
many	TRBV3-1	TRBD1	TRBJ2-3	CASSRGQGEDTQYF
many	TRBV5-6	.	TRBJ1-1	CASSLGSQAGRDFF
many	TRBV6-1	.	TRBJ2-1	CASTSGSSYNEQFF
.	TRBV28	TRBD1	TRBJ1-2	CASITGAYGYTF